The 9 T cell receptor beta chains listed next were all sequenced from one sample in a study of blood T cell repertoires in COVID-19. Here immunoSEQ multiplex PCR was the method, and the copy in TCRdb shows in-frame clones only, minus some. The sample has over 150,000 clones; roughly 83% are singletons. Sequenced: peripheral blood. The receptors stem from a woman in her forties with COVID-19, enrolled during active disease.

The rearrangement links TRBV5-8 to TRBJ2-1; 13 bases fit TRBD2. Looked up from germline, CDR1 is SGHTS and CDR2 is YDEGEE. V trimming: 1 base; J trimming: 0 bases; junction bases outside the gene matches: 7. The CDR3 consists of 19 residues. The CDR3 spells CASSLQGTSGTSSYNEQFF. CDR3 nucleotides: TGTGCCAGCAGCTTGCAAGGGACTAGCGGGACCAGCTCCTACAATGAGCAGTTCTTC.

V gene TRBV5-1 combines with J gene TRBJ1-2; D not resolved. V lost 0 bases, J lost 8 bases, and 17 bases lay in between. CDR3 length: 15 amino acids. CDR1 SGHRS and CDR2 YFSETQ come from the germline V gene. The CDR3 loop reads CASSLAGGLQEGYTF. Here the CDR3 DNA reads TGCGCCAGCAGCTTGGCCGGAGGCCTCCAAGAGGGCTACACCTTC.

This clone was seen only a few times. The CDR3 protein is CASSATGGNQPQHF. The CDR3 DNA reads as TGTGCCAGTAGTGCGACAGGGGGCAATCAGCCCCAGCATTTT. This rearrangement joins TRBV19 to TRBJ1-5; 8 bases are shared with TRBD1. V lost 5 bases to trimming and J lost 2 bases; unmatched junction nucleotides: 2. Germline CDR1 reads LNHDA; CDR2 reads SQIVND (reference sequence). The CDR3 has 14 amino acids.

The rearrangement uses TRBV7-9 and TRBJ2-7; D remains ambiguous. The V gene lost 1 base and the J gene lost 2 bases, with 15 bases spanning the gap. The CDR3 loop spans 16 amino acids. CDR1 is SEHNR and CDR2 is FQNEAQ in the germline V gene (reference sequence). CDR3 coding DNA: TGTGCCAGCAGCTTAGTGCCTGAGGTACGAACCTACGAGCAGTACTTC. Its translation: CASSLVPEVRTYEQYF. The full variable domain, with the rest looked up from reference TRBV7-9 and TRBJ2-7, is DTGVSQNPRHKITKRGQNVTFRCDPISEHNRLYWYRQTLGQGPEFLTYFQNEAQLEKSRLLSDRFSAERPKGSFSTLEIQRTEQGDSAMYLCASSLVPEVRTYEQYFGPGTRLTVT.

The chain combines TRBV11-2 with TRBJ1-6; no firm D call. This CDR3 comprises 15 residues. Trimming removed 4 bases at V and 0 bases at J, with 7 bases between. Germline V CDR1 and CDR2: SGHAT, FQNNGV. The chain's CDR3 is CASSSDYSYNSPLHF. The CDR3 DNA reads as TGTGCCAGCAGCTCAGATTACTCCTATAATTCACCCCTCCACTTT.

The CDR3 nucleotides are TGTGCCAGTAGTATGGCGGACAGACGAAGCAATCAGCCCCAGCATTTT. Residues: CASSMADRRSNQPQHF. V gene TRBV19 combines with J gene TRBJ1-5; tentatively, D is TRBD1 (6 bases). V was clipped by 3 bases and J by 1 base, with 13 bases between them. Germline V gene lookup returns CDR1 LNHDA and CDR2 SQIVND (reference sequence). CDR3 length: 16 amino acids.

V and J are TRBV15 and TRBJ2-7, with a tentative D call TRBD2 (7 bases). The CDR3 is 14 amino acids. In germline, CDR1 is LNHNV, CDR2 YYDKDF (reference sequence). Trimming removed 0 bases from V and 7 bases from J, with 13 bases in between. The CDR3 bases are TGTGCCACCAGCAGAGATGGGGGGGCTGGGGAGCAGTACTTC. It yields the protein CATSRDGGAGEQYF.

The chain has TRBV6-5 and TRBJ1-1; no firm D call. Germline CDR1 is MNHEY and CDR2 is SVGAGI. The CDR3 has 13 residues. V lost 2 bases, J lost 1 base, and 5 bases lay in between. CDR3 DNA sequence: TGTGCCAGCAGTTACGGAGGGAACACTGAAGCTTTCTTT. This gives the protein CASSYGGNTEAFF.

The chain combines TRBV7-9 with TRBJ2-7, with 9 bases lining up with TRBD2. V lost 3 bases and J lost 6; bases outside the gene matches: 6. Germline V gene lookup returns CDR1 SEHNR and CDR2 FQNEAQ (reference sequence). There are 14 residues in the CDR3. CDR3 protein: CASSFGSGRAEQYF. The CDR3 DNA reads as TGTGCCAGCAGCTTTGGTAGCGGGAGAGCCGAGCAGTACTTC.